This T cell receptor (beta chain) was obtained from a study of OX40 agonist ivuxolimab in advanced cancers. Looked up from germline, CDR1 is SQVTM and CDR2 is ANQGSEA. This CDR3 comprises 15 residues. The V segment lost 4 bases and the J segment 6 bases; nucleotides outside the gene matches: 4. Whole-study results and caveats: Clonal expansion was among the lowest in partial responders at 0.1-3.0 mg/kg, especially CD8+.

This clone was counted a few times. Its target is unknown. Produced via immunoSEQ multiplex PCR; TCRdb's table is partial and in-frame only. The sample has fewer than 70,000 clones, roughly nine tenths seen once. The chain couples TRBV29-1 to TRBJ2-2; the match to TRBD2 covers 14 bases. The sequence came from an adult with an advanced solid tumor such as melanoma, head and neck, liver or kidney cancer. The source was CD4+ or CD8+ T cells sorted from blood, collected in a trial of the OX40 agonist ivuxolimab. The CDR3 is CSVVGLAGGSGELFF. CDR3 DNA sequence: TGCAGCGTTGTTGGACTAGCGGGGGGATCCGGGGAGCTGTTTTTT.